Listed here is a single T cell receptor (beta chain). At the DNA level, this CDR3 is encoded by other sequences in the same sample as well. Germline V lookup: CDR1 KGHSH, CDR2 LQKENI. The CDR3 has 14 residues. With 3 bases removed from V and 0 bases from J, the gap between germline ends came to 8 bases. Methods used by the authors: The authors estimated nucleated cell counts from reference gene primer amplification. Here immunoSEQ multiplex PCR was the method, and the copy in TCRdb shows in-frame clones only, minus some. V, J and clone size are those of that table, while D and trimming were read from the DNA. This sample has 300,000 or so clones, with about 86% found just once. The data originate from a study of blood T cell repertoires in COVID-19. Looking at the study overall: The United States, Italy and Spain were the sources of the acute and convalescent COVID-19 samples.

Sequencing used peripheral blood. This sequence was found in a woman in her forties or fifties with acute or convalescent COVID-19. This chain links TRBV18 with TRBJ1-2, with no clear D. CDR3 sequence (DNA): TGTGCCAGCTCACCGGCGGGATCTAACTATGGCTACACCTTC. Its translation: CASSPAGSNYGYTF. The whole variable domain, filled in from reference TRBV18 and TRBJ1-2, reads NAGVMQNPRHLVRRRGQEARLRCSPMKGHSHVYWYRQLPEEGLKFMVYLQKENIIDESGMPKERFSAEFPKEGPSILRIQQVVRGDSAAYFCASSPAGSNYGYTFGSGTRLTVV.